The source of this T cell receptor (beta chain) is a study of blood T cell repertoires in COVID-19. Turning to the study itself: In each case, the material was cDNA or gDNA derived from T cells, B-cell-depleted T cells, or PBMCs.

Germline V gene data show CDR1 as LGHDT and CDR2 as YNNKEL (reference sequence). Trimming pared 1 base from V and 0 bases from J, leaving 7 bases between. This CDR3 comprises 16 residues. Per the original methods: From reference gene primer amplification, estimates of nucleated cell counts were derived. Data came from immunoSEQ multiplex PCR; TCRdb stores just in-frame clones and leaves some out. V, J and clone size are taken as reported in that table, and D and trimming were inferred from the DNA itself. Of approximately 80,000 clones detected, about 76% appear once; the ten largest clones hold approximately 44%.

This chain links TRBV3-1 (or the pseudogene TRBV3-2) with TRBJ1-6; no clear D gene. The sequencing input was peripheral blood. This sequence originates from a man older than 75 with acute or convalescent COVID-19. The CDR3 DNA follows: TGTGCCAGCAGCCAAGGTTTTAGCTCCTATAATTCACCCCTCCACTTT. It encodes CASSQGFSSYNSPLHF.